The clone carrying this T cell receptor (beta chain) has ten or more counts. The antigen remains undetermined. Amplified material comprised TCR beta CDR3 regions derived from RNA transcripts. The library came from an HTBI-primed first-round RT-PCR and a second-round multiplex PCR. MiXCR, applied by TCRdb to the multiplex PCR reads, yields one record per CDR3 protein. The sample carries 300,000 to 400,000 distinct CDR3 sequences, under 20% recorded once. Having ophthalmopathy, the donors showed moderate-to-severe activity, CAS ≥3 and NOSPECS ≥4, with disease lasting under 3 months. The source of the sample is a study of Graves' ophthalmopathy and Graves' hyperthyroidism. The wider study: At initial diagnosis, peripheral blood was obtained, and this preceded any treatment.

Study outcomes and limitations: Most thyroid-expanded clonotypes exceeding 0.001 frequency were also found in blood.

Looked up from germline, CDR1 is MNHNS and CDR2 is SASEGT. This CDR3 has 15 residues. The ends lost 1 base at V and 3 bases at J; junction bases unmatched: 5. The sequencing input was peripheral blood. The source of this sequence is an adult man with Graves' ophthalmopathy. The rearrangement uses TRBV6-1 and TRBJ2-7; 8 nucleotides agree with TRBD1. The CDR3 loop is CASSEDGQGGYEQYF. The CDR3 region has the DNA TGTGCCAGCAGTGAAGACGGACAGGGCGGCTACGAGCAGTACTTC.